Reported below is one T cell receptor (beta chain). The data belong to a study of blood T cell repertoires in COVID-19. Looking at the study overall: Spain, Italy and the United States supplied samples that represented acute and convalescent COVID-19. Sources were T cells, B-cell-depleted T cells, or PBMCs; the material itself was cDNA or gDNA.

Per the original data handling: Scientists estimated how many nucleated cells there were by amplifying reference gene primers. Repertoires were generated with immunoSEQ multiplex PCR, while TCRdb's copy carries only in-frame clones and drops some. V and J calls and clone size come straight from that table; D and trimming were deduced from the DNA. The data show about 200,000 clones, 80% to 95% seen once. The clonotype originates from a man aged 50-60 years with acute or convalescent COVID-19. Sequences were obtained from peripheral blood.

The CDR3 DNA follows: TGCAGCGTGGAAAAGGACAGGGTAGGATCGGCTTTCTTT. Translating it yields CSVEKDRVGSAFF. The V and J genes are TRBV29-1 and TRBJ1-1; 8 nucleotides agree with TRBD1. V shed 6 bases and J 11 bases; nucleotides not matched to a gene: 14. The CDR3 covers 13 residues. Germline V gives CDR1 SQVTM, CDR2 ANQGSEA.